The present TCR beta chain was sequenced within a study of shared clonotypes between healthy human individuals. This clone came up many times. This table comes from immunoSEQ multiplex PCR, and its TCRdb copy is limited to in-frame clones, with some not included. There are 450,000 or so clones in the sample; approximately 77% occur only once, and 9.5% to 15% lies in the top ten. Germline V CDR1 and CDR2: GTSNPN, SVGIG (reference sequence). The CDR3 has 13 amino acids. V lost 4 bases and J 6 bases, leaving 15 bases between the germline ends. Free of recent acute infections or vaccinations, the donors were healthy HIV-negative adults.

The genes are TRBV30 and TRBJ1-1; D is undetermined. The receptor was isolated from a middle-aged woman in good health. Some clones in this sample may be carry-over from other donors' samples. The sequenced sample consisted of PBMCs. The CDR3 loop reads CAWTESGYAEAFF. CDR3 DNA sequence: TGTGCCTGGACCGAATCGGGGTACGCTGAAGCTTTCTTT.